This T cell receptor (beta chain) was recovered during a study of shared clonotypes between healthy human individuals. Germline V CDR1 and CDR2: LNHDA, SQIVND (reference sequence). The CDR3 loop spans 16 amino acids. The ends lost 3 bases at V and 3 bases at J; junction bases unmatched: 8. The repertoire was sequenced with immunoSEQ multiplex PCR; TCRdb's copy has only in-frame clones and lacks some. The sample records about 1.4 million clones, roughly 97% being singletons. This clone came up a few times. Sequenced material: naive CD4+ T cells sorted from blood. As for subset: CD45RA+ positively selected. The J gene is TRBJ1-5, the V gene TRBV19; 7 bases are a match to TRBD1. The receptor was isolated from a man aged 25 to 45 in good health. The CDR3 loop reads CASSMWDRASNQPQHF. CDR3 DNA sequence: TGTGCCAGTAGTATGTGGGACAGAGCCTCCAATCAGCCCCAGCATTTT.